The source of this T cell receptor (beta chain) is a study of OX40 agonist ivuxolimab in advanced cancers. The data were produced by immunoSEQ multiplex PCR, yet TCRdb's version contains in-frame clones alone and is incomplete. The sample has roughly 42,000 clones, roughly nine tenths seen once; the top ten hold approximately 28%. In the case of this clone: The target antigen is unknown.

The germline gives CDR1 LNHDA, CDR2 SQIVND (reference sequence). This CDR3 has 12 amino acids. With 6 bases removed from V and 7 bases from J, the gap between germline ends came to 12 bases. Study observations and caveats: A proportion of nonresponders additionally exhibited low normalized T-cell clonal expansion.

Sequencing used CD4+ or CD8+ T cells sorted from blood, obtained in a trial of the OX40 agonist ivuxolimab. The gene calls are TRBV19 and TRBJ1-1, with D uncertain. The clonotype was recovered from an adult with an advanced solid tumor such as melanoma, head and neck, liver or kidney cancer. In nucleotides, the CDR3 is TGTGCCAGTAGCCTTACTTCGGTTGAAGCTTTCTTT. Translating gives CASSLTSVEAFF.